One sample yielded the 17 T cell receptor beta chains listed below, sequenced in a study of T-cell reconstitution after alpha-beta-depleted transplantation in children. Unique molecular identifiers were used to barcode this TCRbeta library. TCRdb processed the PCR reads anew with MiXCR; each CDR3 protein has one entry. In the table there are about a million distinct CDR3 sequences, about 31% of which are singletons. The material sequenced was PBMCs, mostly from graft donor cells, taken 360 days after TCRalphabeta/CD19-depleted stem cell transplant. The receptors originated from a boy younger than two who had a stem cell transplant for SCID, so the T cells may come from the graft donor.

The chain couples TRBV28 to TRBJ1-6; a possible D gene is TRBD1 (6 bases). The CDR3 contains 13 residues. V was clipped by 5 bases and J by 9 bases, with 11 bases between them. Germline loops: CDR1 MDHEN, CDR2 SYDVKM. The CDR3 DNA is TGTGCCAGCAGTCTCGACAGGTCTTCACCCCTCCACTTT. As protein: CASSLDRSSPLHF.

The chain links TRBV24-1 to TRBJ2-2; 9 bases fit TRBD1. V was pared by 2 bases and J by 3 bases, with 3 bases of the junction left unmatched. This CDR3 has 16 residues. The germline CDR1 and CDR2 sequences are KGHDR and SFDVKD. CDR3 sequence: CATSDSGTGYTGELFF. The CDR3 nucleotides read TGTGCCACCAGTGATTCAGGGACAGGGTACACCGGGGAGCTGTTTTTT.

This sequence joins TRBV5-1 and TRBJ1-1; 8 bases map to TRBD1. CDR1 SGHRS and CDR2 YFSETQ come from the germline V gene. There are 15 residues in the CDR3. The trim removed 4 bases at V and 4 bases at J, leaving 9 bases unmatched. The CDR3 coding sequence is TGCGCCAGCAGCCCAGGACAGGGAAGGAGCACTGAAGCTTTCTTT. This gives the protein CASSPGQGRSTEAFF.

The CDR3 sequence is CASSLWGGGEQFF. CDR3 DNA sequence: TGTGCCAGCAGTTTATGGGGCGGTGGTGAGCAGTTCTTC. The chain recombines TRBV27 with TRBJ2-1; a weak D match, TRBD1 (5 bases). Per the germline V gene, CDR1 is MNHEY and CDR2 is SMNVEV (reference sequence). V was pared by 1 base and J by 9 bases, with 10 bases between. The CDR3 is 13 amino acids.

V and J are TRBV4-2 and TRBJ1-5; tentatively, D is TRBD1 (6 bases). The CDR3 covers 16 residues. Trimming stripped 2 bases from V and 1 base from J, with 12 bases between. The germline V gene has CDR1 LGHNA and CDR2 YNFKEQ. In nucleotides, the CDR3 is TGTGCCAGCAGCCAAACAGGGAGATTAAGCAATCAGCCCCAGCATTTT. Its protein is CASSQTGRLSNQPQHF.

This clonotype was recorded a few times. This rearrangement joins TRBV20-1 to TRBJ2-3; no definite D call. There are 13 residues in the CDR3. In germline, CDR1 is DFQATT, CDR2 SNEGSKA (reference sequence). V dropped 1 base and J dropped 0 bases, with 5 bases sitting between them. CDR3 loop: CSARADSTDTQYF. CDR3 sequence (DNA): TGCAGTGCTAGAGCAGATAGCACAGATACGCAGTATTTT.

The chain carries TRBV6-2 or TRBV6-3 and TRBJ2-1, with D perhaps TRBD2 (6 bases). Germline CDR1 is MNHEY and CDR2 is SVGEGT. The V end was cut by 5 bases, the J end by 8 bases, with 16 bases between. CDR3 size: 14 residues. CDR3 protein: CASSPQEGRDEQFF. In DNA form, the CDR3 reads TGTGCCAGCAGTCCCCAGGAGGGCCGGGATGAGCAGTTCTTC.

The V gene is TRBV28, the J gene TRBJ1-4, with 7 bases fitting TRBD1. The CDR3 extends over 17 amino acids. The J segment lost 8 bases and the V segment lost 3 bases, leaving 15 bases of the junction unmatched. The germline V gene has CDR1 MDHEN and CDR2 SYDVKM. The CDR3 DNA reads as TGTGCCAGCAGTTTTGACCACAGGGGAGGAGTAAGGGAAAAACTGTTTTTT. Its translation: CASSFDHRGGVREKLFF.

The J gene is TRBJ1-1, the V gene TRBV4-1, with TRBD1 identical over 10 bases. V lost 1 base and J lost 3; bases outside the gene matches: 2. The CDR3 covers 15 residues. Germline CDR1 is MGHRA and CDR2 is YSYEKL. The DNA for the CDR3 is TGCGCCAGCAGCCAAGGGGGACAGGGGCACACTGAAGCTTTCTTT. As protein: CASSQGGQGHTEAFF.

The chain recombines TRBV6-2 or TRBV6-3 with TRBJ1-2; D gene ambiguous. The CDR3 totals 14 residues. Germline-derived CDR1 and CDR2 are MNHEY and SVGEGT. V was shortened by 6 bases and J by 8 bases, with 19 bases between the two germline ends. The CDR3 bases are TGTGCCAGCAGATCGGACTCAAGGTCGTGGGGCTACACCTTC. This sequence encodes CASRSDSRSWGYTF.

CDR3 residues: CASSLSGGFTDTQYF. Written as DNA, the CDR3 is TGTGCCAGCAGTTTGAGCGGGGGCTTCACAGATACGCAGTATTTT. V usage is TRBV6-5 and J usage is TRBJ2-3; 8 bases match TRBD2. V dropped 4 bases and J dropped 2; count of bases not matched to a gene: 5. The CDR3 consists of 15 residues. Germline values: CDR1 MNHEY, CDR2 SVGAGI.

This clonotype was found a few times. CDR3 sequence: CASSYSPFSEAFF. The CDR3 region has the DNA TGTGCCAGCAGTTACTCCCCCTTTTCTGAAGCTTTCTTT. This chain connects TRBV6-5 to TRBJ1-1, with no clear D. There are 13 residues in the CDR3. Trimming left V 0 bases short and J 6 bases short, with 8 bases between. CDR1 and CDR2 from the germline V gene are MNHEY and SVGAGI.

This clonotype was seen a few times. One end of the junction does not line up with germline, which may come from a read error. The chain joins TRBV7-2 to TRBJ2-7, with 7 bases aligning to TRBD2. Germline V gene lookup returns CDR1 SGHTA and CDR2 FQGNSA. This CDR3 has 15 amino acids. CDR3 DNA: TGTGCCAGCAGCCTAGCGGCTTACCTCTCCTACGAGCAGTACTTC. Protein sequence: CASSLAAYLSYEQYF.

The chain has TRBV5-1 and TRBJ1-2; unclear D gene. The CDR3 is 11 amino acids. Between the trimmed V and J ends, which lost 7 bases and 8 bases, there was a span of 12 bases. In germline, CDR1 is SGHRS, CDR2 YFSETQ. This CDR3 reads CASSAGRGYTF. CDR3 coding DNA: TGCGCCAGCTCTGCAGGAAGGGGCTACACCTTC. The whole variable domain, filled in from reference TRBV5-1 and TRBJ1-2, reads KAGVTQTPRYLIKTRGQQVTLSCSPISGHRSVSWYQQTPGQGLQFLFEYFSETQRNKGNFPGRFSGRQFSNSRSEMNVSTLELGDSALYLCASSAGRGYTFGSGTRLTVV.

This clonotype was counted only a few times. The genes are TRBV7-3 and TRBJ1-2, with 8 bases matching TRBD1. This CDR3 spans 14 amino acids. Germline CDR1 reads SGHTA; CDR2 reads FQGTGA. J lost 5 bases, V lost 4 bases, and 6 bases had no gene match. CDR3 coding DNA: TGTGCCAGCAGCTCCTCGGACAGGGTTTATGGCTACACCTTC. Its translation: CASSSSDRVYGYTF.

This clonotype was found many times. The V call is TRBV9, the J call TRBJ2-1; tentative D call: TRBD1 (6 bases). There are 15 residues in the CDR3. Germline V gene data show CDR1 as SGDLS and CDR2 as YYNGEE. V shed 5 bases and J shed 8 bases, with 20 bases lying between them. The CDR3 is CASSREGTPEDEQFF. The CDR3 nucleotides are TGTGCCAGCAGTCGAGAGGGGACACCCGAGGATGAGCAGTTCTTC.

The genes are TRBV3-1 and TRBJ2-6, with D hard to call. The CDR3 sequence is 16 residues long. Trimming left V 0 bases short and J 1 base short, with 7 bases between. Germline CDR1 reads LGHDT; CDR2 reads YNNKEL (reference sequence). DNA of the CDR3: TGTGCCAGCAGCCAAGATCGAGGTTCTGGGGCCAACGTCCTGACTTTC. This sequence encodes CASSQDRGSGANVLTF.